This T cell receptor beta chain appears in the sequencing data of a study of shared clonotypes between healthy human individuals. Comment on this clone: The antigen is undetermined. Other nucleotide sequences from this sample produce the same CDR3.

The CDR3 length is 14 residues. With V trimmed by 3 bases and J by 3 bases, 3 bases remained unmatched. In germline, CDR1 is KGHSH, CDR2 LQKENI. Regarding the study as a whole: Shared clonotypes: roughly 4.7% naive CD4, approximately 3.4% naive CD8, about 2.4% memory CD4, 0.4% to 0.45% memory CD8. How much donors shared clonotypes was expected to be affected by sequencing depth.

It was 150 to 250 ng DNA, tens of thousands of T cell genomes, that sorted-subset replicate PCRs used. Libraries were prepared by immunoSEQ multiplex PCR; TCRdb keeps only in-frame clonotypes and omits some of them. The repertoire holds more than 1.2 million clones, with approximately 98.5% as singletons. The genes are TRBV18 and TRBJ2-3, with 7 bases that match TRBD1. The sequencing input was naive CD4+ T cells sorted from blood. Subset described: CD45RA+ positively selected. This clonotype was sampled from a man aged 25 to 45 in good health. The CDR3 coding sequence is TGTGCCAGCTCACCTCGGGGACAGACAGATACGCAGTATTTT. Translating it yields CASSPRGQTDTQYF.